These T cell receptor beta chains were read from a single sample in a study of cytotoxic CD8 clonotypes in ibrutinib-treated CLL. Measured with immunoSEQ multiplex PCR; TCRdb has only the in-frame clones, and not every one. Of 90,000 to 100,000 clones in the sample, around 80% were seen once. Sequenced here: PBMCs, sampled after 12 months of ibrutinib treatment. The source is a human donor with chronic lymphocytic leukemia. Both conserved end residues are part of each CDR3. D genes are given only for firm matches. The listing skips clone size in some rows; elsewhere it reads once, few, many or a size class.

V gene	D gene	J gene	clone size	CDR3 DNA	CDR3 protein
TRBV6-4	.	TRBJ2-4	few	TGTGCCAGCCCCACGGAGACTTTGGGGGAAAACATTCAGTACTTC	CASPTETLGENIQYF
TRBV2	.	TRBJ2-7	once	TGTGCCAGCCTGTGGGAGGGGGGATCGGAGGAGCAGTACTTC	CASLWEGGSEEQYF
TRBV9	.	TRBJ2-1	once	TGTGCCAGCAGCGTAGGGAGTAGCGCTCACAATGAGCAGTTCTTC	CASSVGSSAHNEQFF
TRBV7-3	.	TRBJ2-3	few	TGTGCCAGCAGCTTAACAGGGAGGACAGATACGCAGTATTTT	CASSLTGRTDTQYF
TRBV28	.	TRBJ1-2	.	TGTGCCAGCAGTCCAATTGAGACAGGATCTAACTATGGCTACACCTTC	CASSPIETGSNYGYTF
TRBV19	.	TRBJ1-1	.	TGTGCCAGTAGTATGAACGACAGGAGAGGCACTGAAGCTTTCTTT	CASSMNDRRGTEAFF
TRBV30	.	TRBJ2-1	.	TGTGCCTGGAGTGGGGCGGACTTGGAGTTCTTC	CAWSGADLEFF
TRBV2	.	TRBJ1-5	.	TGTGCCAGCAGTGAAGATGGGTTAATCAATCAGCCCCAGCATTTT	CASSEDGLINQPQHF
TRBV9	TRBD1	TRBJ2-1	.	TGTGCCAGCAGCGAGGACAGGACTTTATACAATGAGCAGTTCTTC	CASSEDRTLYNEQFF
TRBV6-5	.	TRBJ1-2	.	TGTGCCAGCAGTACTGGGGGAGGCTACACCTTC	CASSTGGGYTF
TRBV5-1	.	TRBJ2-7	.	TGCGCCAGCAGCTTCGGATCGAACTCACCCGAGCAGTACTTC	CASSFGSNSPEQYF
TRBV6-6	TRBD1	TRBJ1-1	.	TGTGCCAGCAGCCACCAAAGGACAGGGCTGAACACTGAAGCTTTCTTT	CASSHQRTGLNTEAFF
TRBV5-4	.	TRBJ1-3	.	TGTGCCAGCAGCTCGGGGACTTACAGCTCTGGAAACACCATATATTTT	CASSSGTYSSGNTIYF
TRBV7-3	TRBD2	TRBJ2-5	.	TGTGCCAGCAGCTCAATAGCGGGGGGGCCACAAGAGACCCAGTACTTC	CASSSIAGGPQETQYF
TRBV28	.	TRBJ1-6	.	TGTGCCAGCAGTTTAACCGGCCCAGGGTATGGCACAAATTCACCCCTCCACTTT	CASSLTGPGYGTNSPLHF
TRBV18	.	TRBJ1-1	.	TGTGCCAGCTCACGCGAACCACAGGCTGGGACTGAAGCTTTCTTT	CASSREPQAGTEAFF
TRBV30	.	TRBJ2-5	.	TGTGCCTGGAGTCCCGGTCGGTTTATCCAAGAGACCCAGTACTTC	CAWSPGRFIQETQYF
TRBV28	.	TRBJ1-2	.	TGTGCCAGCAGTTCGCCCAGGGCCTATGGCTACACCTTC	CASSSPRAYGYTF
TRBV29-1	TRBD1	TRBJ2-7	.	TGCAGCGTCGACACCGGGACAGGCCACGAGCAGTACTTC	CSVDTGTGHEQYF
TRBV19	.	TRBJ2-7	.	TGTGCCAGTAGTGCGATAGGGGATTCCTACGAGCAGTACTTC	CASSAIGDSYEQYF
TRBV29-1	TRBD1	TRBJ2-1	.	TGCAGCGCCCGGGACAGTGGGGAGCAGTTCTTC	CSARDSGEQFF
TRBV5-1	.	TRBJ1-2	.	TGCGCCAGCAGCTTGGTGTCCGGACGGGATTCCTATGGCTACACCTTC	CASSLVSGRDSYGYTF
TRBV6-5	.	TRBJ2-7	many	TGTGCCAGCGAGGCGTCGTTAGGGTCCTACGAGCAGTACTTC	CASEASLGSYEQYF
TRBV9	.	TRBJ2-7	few	TGTGCCAGCAGCGTAGACCCGATCCCCCTCGAGCAGTACTTC	CASSVDPIPLEQYF
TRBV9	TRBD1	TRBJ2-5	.	TGTGCCAGCAGCGAGGGGACAGCTCTGCGGCAAGAGACCCAGTACTTC	CASSEGTALRQETQYF
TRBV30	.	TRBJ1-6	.	TGTGCCTGGAGTGCCTCCCAGGGGAACTATAATTCACCCCTCCACTTT	CAWSASQGNYNSPLHF
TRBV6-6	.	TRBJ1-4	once	TGTGCCAGCAGCCCGACAGTGGGAGGTGAAAAACTGTTTTTT	CASSPTVGGEKLFF
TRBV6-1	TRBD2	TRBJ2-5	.	TGTGCCAGCAGTGAAGCCCCACCGGGACTAGGAAGGGAGACCCAGTACTTC	CASSEAPPGLGRETQYF
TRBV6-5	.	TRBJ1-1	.	TGTGCCAGCAGCCGTGAAGGGACTCTACTCTATGAAGCTTTCTTT	CASSREGTLLYEAFF